One sample yielded the 28 T cell receptor beta chains listed below, sequenced in a study of type 1 and type 2 diabetes patients. PCR was run on genomic DNA. Amplification of the beta chain CDR3 used 30 forward and 13 reverse multiplex primers. MiXCR, applied by TCRdb to the multiplex PCR reads, yields one record per CDR3 protein. Here the sample spans about 290,000 distinct CDR3 sequences, roughly 44% being singletons. The sequenced sample consisted of peripheral blood mononuclear cells (PBMCs). The origin of the receptors is a man aged 18 to 29 with type 2 diabetes.

This rearrangement joins TRBV19 to TRBJ2-7, with 7 positions matching TRBD2. The length of the CDR3 is 15 residues. Germline V gene lookup returns CDR1 LNHDA and CDR2 SQIVND (reference sequence). V gave up 3 bases and J gave up 4 bases; unmatched junction bases: 9. The CDR3 reads CASSIYSGGGYEQYF. The CDR3 region has the DNA TGTGCCAGTAGTATCTATTCGGGAGGAGGATACGAGCAGTACTTC.

In the case of this clonotype: Compared with germline, one end of the junction differs, possibly owing to a read error. V is TRBV5-1 and J is TRBJ2-2, with TRBD1 matching over 8 bases. CDR3 length: 13 residues. The V gene's germline CDR1 is SGHRS and CDR2 YFSETQ. In nucleotides, the CDR3 is TGTGCCAGCAGCTCAGGGGGCCCCGGGGAGCTGTTTTTT. Translating it yields CASSSGGPGELFF.

The chain links TRBV6-6 to TRBJ2-1; 12 bases are shared with TRBD2. The ends lost 10 bases at V and 4 bases at J; junction bases unmatched: 17. This CDR3 contains 18 residues. CDR1 and CDR2 (germline): MNHNY, SVGAGI (reference sequence). CDR3 bases: TGTGCCACCAGCGATTTAAACCCAACTAGCGGGAGGTACAATGAGCAGTTCTTC. Encoded protein: CATSDLNPTSGRYNEQFF.

The chain carries TRBV7-2 and TRBJ2-1; 10 bases fit TRBD2. The CDR3 consists of 16 residues. V lost 5 bases to trimming and J lost 3 bases; unmatched junction nucleotides: 7. CDR1 SGHTA and CDR2 FQGNSA come from the germline V gene. The CDR3 sequence: CASSARPSGSYNEQFF. The CDR3 coding sequence is TGTGCCAGCAGCGCCAGACCTAGCGGGAGCTACAATGAGCAGTTCTTC.

CDR3 DNA: TGCAGTGCTAGAGATGGGGGGGGTGGTTTTCAGCCCCAGCATTTT. Translated: CSARDGGGGFQPQHF. This sequence joins TRBV20-1 and TRBJ1-5; tentative D call: TRBD1 (5 bases). V lost 0 bases and J lost 6, with 15 bases in between. The CDR3 length is 15 residues. Germline V gives CDR1 DFQATT, CDR2 SNEGSKA (reference sequence).

This clonotype was counted between two and nine times. The rearrangement links TRBV30 to TRBJ2-3, with D possibly matching TRBD2 (5 bases). Germline V gene data show CDR1 as GTSNPN and CDR2 as SVGIG (reference sequence). The CDR3 is 14 amino acids. V gave up 5 bases and J gave up 0 bases, with 12 bases separating them. In DNA, the CDR3 is TGTGCCTGGGGAGGTGGCGGTAGCACAGATACGCAGTATTTT. Amino acid sequence: CAWGGGGSTDTQYF.

The chain carries TRBV13 and TRBJ2-2, with 13 nucleotides matching TRBD2. V shed 5 bases and J 1 base; nucleotides not matched to a gene: 4. CDR1 is PRHDT, CDR2 FYEKMQ, per germline (reference sequence). This CDR3 is 17 amino acids long. The CDR3 region has the DNA TGTGCCAGCAGCGACTGGACTAGCGGGAGGAACACCGGGGAGCTGTTTTTT. This encodes CASSDWTSGRNTGELFF.

The chain combines TRBV4-1 with TRBJ1-5; D call uncertain. Germline V lookup: CDR1 MGHRA, CDR2 YSYEKL. The CDR3 contains 15 residues. Trimming removed 1 base at V and 3 bases at J, with 10 bases between. CDR3 region: CASSQVLADNQPQHF. CDR3 DNA: TGCGCCAGCAGCCAAGTCTTGGCAGACAATCAGCCCCAGCATTTT.

This chain uses TRBV2 with TRBJ1-6, with 7 bases matching TRBD1. CDR1 is SNHLY, CDR2 FYNNEI, per germline. V shed 6 bases and J 10 bases; nucleotides not matched to a gene: 15. This CDR3 contains 16 residues. Here the CDR3 DNA reads TGTGCCAGCAGCCTTAATAGGTACTCAGGGGGATCACCCCTCCACTTT. Protein sequence: CASSLNRYSGGSPLHF.

This clonotype was counted between two and nine times. The chain has TRBV19 and TRBJ2-1, with 11 bases that match TRBD2. Germline CDR1 and CDR2: LNHDA and SQIVND (reference sequence). The CDR3 consists of 13 residues. V lost 8 bases and J lost 7; bases outside the gene matches: 4. Here the CDR3 reads CASRSGRGNEQFF. The CDR3 bases are TGTGCCAGTCGTAGCGGGAGGGGGAATGAGCAGTTCTTC. Based on the CDR3 plus reference TRBV19 and TRBJ2-1, the full variable domain is DGGITQSPKYLFRKEGQNVTLSCEQNLNHDAMYWYRQDPGQGLRLIYYSQIVNDFQKGDIAEGYSVSREKKESFPLTVTSAQKNPTAFYLCASRSGRGNEQFFGPGTRLTVL.

The chain links TRBV20-1 to TRBJ1-4; 7 positions agree with TRBD1. Germline V gives CDR1 DFQATT, CDR2 SNEGSKA (reference sequence). The CDR3 length is 14 residues. V trimming: 6 bases; J trimming: 4 bases; junction bases outside the gene matches: 8. The CDR3 reads CSALQTGYNEKLFF. Here the CDR3 DNA reads TGCAGTGCCCTTCAGACAGGGTATAATGAAAAACTGTTTTTT.

This clonotype was seen a handful of times. This chain uses TRBV7-8 with TRBJ2-5; the match to TRBD2 covers 10 bases. Looked up from germline, CDR1 is SGHVS and CDR2 is FQNEAQ. CDR3 length equals 15 residues. V gave up 1 base and J gave up 4 bases; unmatched junction bases: 3. CDR3 sequence: CASSLGLAGAETQYF. CDR3 coding DNA: TGTGCCAGCAGCTTAGGGCTAGCGGGAGCAGAGACCCAGTACTTC. Full variable domain (missing parts from reference TRBV7-8 and TRBJ2-5): GAGVSQSPRYKVAKRGQDVALRCDPISGHVSLFWYQQALGQGPEFLTYFQNEAQLDKSGLPSDRFFAERPEGSVSTLKIQRTQQEDSAVYLCASSLGLAGAETQYFGPGTRLLVL.

The J gene is TRBJ2-4, the V gene TRBV12-3 or TRBV12-4; 7 bases align to TRBD1. The CDR3 spans 20 residues. Germline trimming cut 4 bases from V and 9 bases from J; bases unmatched to any gene: 27. CDR3 nucleotides: TGTGCCAGCAGTTGGCGGTATCGTCTGACAGGGAAAGGAGTAATGGGCATTCAGTACTTC. Its translation: CASSWRYRLTGKGVMGIQYF.

This clonotype appeared a few times. The rearrangement joins TRBV7-8 to TRBJ2-7, with 8 bases lining up with TRBD2. The junction had 8 bases not matched to a gene; V was cut back by 1 base and J by 0 bases. CDR1 is SGHVS, CDR2 FQNEAQ, per germline. This CDR3 has 17 residues. CDR3 sequence reads: CASSLGTGTRSSYEQYF. In DNA form, the CDR3 reads TGTGCCAGCAGCTTAGGAACCGGGACTAGGAGCTCCTACGAGCAGTACTTC.

V and J are TRBV7-6 and TRBJ2-7, with 7 bases aligning to TRBD1. The CDR3 covers 15 residues. V dropped 4 bases and J dropped 1; count of bases not matched to a gene: 7. The V gene's germline CDR1 is SGHVS and CDR2 FNYEAQ. The CDR3 reads CASSSGQALSYEQYF. Written as DNA, the CDR3 is TGTGCCAGCAGCTCCGGACAGGCCCTGTCCTACGAGCAGTACTTC.

This clonotype was seen many times. The rearrangement joins TRBV25-1 to TRBJ1-1; D not resolved. CDR3 length: 12 amino acids. Trimming took 9 bases from V and 10 from J, leaving 18 bases between them. Germline CDR1 MGHDK, CDR2 SYGVNS. CDR3 region: CARPKSDRLAFF. CDR3 nucleotides: TGTGCCAGACCAAAATCCGACCGATTAGCTTTCTTT.

This clonotype showed up just a few times. The chain has TRBV13 and TRBJ1-2; the match to TRBD1 covers 8 bases. Germline trimming cut 0 bases from V and 2 bases from J; bases unmatched to any gene: 5. Germline CDR1 is PRHDT and CDR2 is FYEKMQ (reference sequence). The CDR3 has 16 residues. The CDR3 spells CASSLGLSGGNYGYTF. CDR3 in DNA: TGTGCCAGCAGCTTAGGCCTATCAGGGGGCAACTATGGCTACACCTTC.

This clonotype was observed a handful of times. The chain employs TRBV28 and TRBJ2-3; tentatively, D is TRBD2 (5 bases). The ends were cut back, 6 bases at V and 0 bases at J, with 7 bases in the middle. CDR3 length: 13 amino acids. Germline values: CDR1 MDHEN, CDR2 SYDVKM. CDR3 nucleotides: TGTGCCAGCAGCGGGGTTAGCACAGATACGCAGTATTTT. It codes for CASSGVSTDTQYF.

Written as DNA, the CDR3 is TGTGCCAGCAGTATCTCGACCCGGGGAGATACGCAGTATTTT. This encodes CASSISTRGDTQYF. J is TRBJ2-3 and V is TRBV12-3 or TRBV12-4; TRBD2 might be the D (5 bases). V lost 5 bases, J lost 5 bases, and 14 bases lay in between. The CDR3 spans 14 residues.

This clonotype came up once. Given the absence of the conserved phenylalanine or tryptophan at the CDR3 end, a read error is likely. The chain carries TRBV19 and TRBJ1-2, with 9 bases that match TRBD1. Germline trimming cut 8 bases from V and 5 bases from J; bases unmatched to any gene: 3. Per germline, CDR1 LNHDA and CDR2 SQIVND (reference sequence). The CDR3 loop spans 12 amino acids. The CDR3 DNA follows: TGTGCCAGTGGGACAGGGTTGTATGGCTACACCCTC. This encodes CASGTGLYGYTL.

The genes are TRBV25-1 and TRBJ2-1; D not resolved. Between the trimmed V and J ends, which lost 6 bases and 4 bases, there was a span of 19 bases. The CDR3 totals 16 residues. Germline V gene data show CDR1 as MGHDK and CDR2 as SYGVNS. Here the CDR3 DNA reads TGTGCCAGCAGGGTGGGGAACCCGACCCCTTACAATGAGCAGTTCTTC. Protein: CASRVGNPTPYNEQFF.

This clonotype was counted once. A read error may be the cause here, since a much bigger clone is one base away. The rearrangement uses TRBV2 and TRBJ2-7, with D perhaps TRBD2 (6 bases). The ends were cut back, 7 bases at V and 3 bases at J, with 19 bases in the middle. From germline, CDR1 is SNHLY and CDR2 FYNNEI. CDR3 length: 15 residues. The CDR3 nucleotides are TGTGCCAGCACCCCGTCTAGCGAGAGTCACTACGAGCAGTACTTC. Encoded protein: CASTPSSESHYEQYF.

This clonotype was found a few times. The J gene is TRBJ2-5, the V gene TRBV28, with D perhaps matching TRBD2 (5 bases). From germline, CDR1 is MDHEN and CDR2 SYDVKM. V gave up 1 base and J gave up 4 bases, with 10 bases separating them. CDR3 length: 14 residues. CDR3 residues: CASSLLGSGETQYF. DNA for the CDR3: TGTGCCAGCAGTTTATTAGGGAGTGGAGAGACCCAGTACTTC.

This clonotype has just a few counts. CDR3 sequence: CASTRDTEAFF. In nucleotides, the CDR3 is TGTGCCAGTACCAGGGACACTGAAGCTTTCTTT. V usage is TRBV19 and J usage is TRBJ1-1; TRBD1 might be the D (5 bases). The CDR3 runs to 11 residues. Trimming cost V 7 bases and J 3 bases, with 6 bases left between them. CDR1 is LNHDA, CDR2 SQIVND, per germline (reference sequence).

This clonotype appeared a few times. The J gene is TRBJ2-3, the V gene TRBV7-3; either TRBD1 or TRBD2 may supply D (5 bases each). Germline CDR1 is SGHTA and CDR2 is FQGTGA. V was pared by 6 bases and J by 1 base, with 8 bases between. The CDR3 totals 13 residues. CDR3 loop: CASRLGGTDTQYF. As DNA, the CDR3 is TGTGCCAGCAGGCTGGGGGGCACAGATACGCAGTATTTT.

This clonotype was detected a few times. V is TRBV7-3 and J is TRBJ2-3, with D possibly TRBD1 on 6 matching bases. V gave up 5 bases and J gave up 4 bases, with 19 bases separating them. In germline, CDR1 is SGHTA, CDR2 FQGTGA. The CDR3 has 16 amino acids. The CDR3: CASSLTTGTTSDTQYF. The CDR3 DNA follows: TGTGCCAGCAGCCTCACAACCGGGACAACGTCAGATACGCAGTATTTT. The variable domain in full, completed from reference TRBV7-3 and TRBJ2-3, reads GAGVSQTPSNKVTEKGKYVELRCDPISGHTALYWYRQSLGQGPEFLIYFQGTGAADDSGLPNDRFFAVRPEGSVSTLKIQRTERGDSAVYLCASSLTTGTTSDTQYFGPGTRLTVL.

The V and J genes are TRBV2 and TRBJ2-3; TRBD2 matches at 8 bases. Germline-derived CDR1 and CDR2 are SNHLY and FYNNEI. The CDR3 is 15 amino acids. Germline trimming cut 6 bases from V and 3 bases from J; bases unmatched to any gene: 8. CDR3 bases: TGTGCCAGCAGCGGCGGAAAGCGGGGGACAGATACGCAGTATTTT. This encodes CASSGGKRGTDTQYF. Variable domain in full (rest from reference TRBV2 and TRBJ2-3): EPEVTQTPSHQVTQMGQEVILRCVPISNHLYFYWYRQILGQKVEFLVSFYNNEISEKSEIFDDQFSVERPDGSNFTLKIRSTKLEDSAMYFCASSGGKRGTDTQYFGPGTRLTVL.

This clonotype occurred many times. This chain joins TRBV10-3 and TRBJ1-1; maybe TRBD1 (5 bases). V shed 6 bases and J shed 3 bases, with 11 bases lying between them. This CDR3 is 13 amino acids long. Germline V gives CDR1 ENHRY, CDR2 SYGVKD. In nucleotides, the CDR3 is TGTGCCATCAGCAGGGTATCGGACACTGAAGCTTTCTTT. It is translated as CAISRVSDTEAFF.